This TCR beta chain was sequenced during a study of CD8+CD57+ T cells in acquired aplastic anemia. Looking at the study overall: Sorted CD4+ and CD8+ cell DNA averaged about 3 ug.

Points from the study as a whole: There were approximately 27 CD8+ CDR3 sequences that occurred in both patients and controls. Patient and control CD8+ Simpson's diversity was not significantly different.

Regarding this clonotype: What it binds is unknown.

The use of genomic DNA as template underpinned the TCR beta VDJ and CDR3 profiling. TCRdb independently ran MiXCR on the reads; one entry per CDR3 protein. The data show over 150,000 distinct CDR3 sequences, with 50% to 65% seen just once and approximately 46% held by the top ten. An expansion of CD8+CD57+ cells by flow cytometry had been shown in patients chosen for sequencing. The blood sampling took place in patients who had so far received no therapy. Sample: sorted CD4+, CD8+, or CD8+CD57+ T cells (not recorded which) from PBMCs. This receptor was identified in a human donor with aplastic anemia.

The CDR3 is CASSQSSTDTQYF. For the CDR3, the DNA is TGTGCCAGCAGTCAGTCTAGCACAGATACGCAGTATTTT. The V call is TRBV6-4, the J call TRBJ2-3; no clear D. V was pared by 5 bases and J by 0 bases, with 6 bases between. The CDR3 has 13 residues. Germline CDR1 MRHNA, CDR2 SNTAGT.